This paragraph reports one TCR beta chain. Profiles of TCR beta VDJ and CDR3 were generated from a genomic DNA template. From the reads, TCRdb called clonotypes with MiXCR, one entry per CDR3 protein. The sample includes approximately 100,000 distinct CDR3 sequences, around 68% seen only once; the top ten take less than 75%. Sequenced patients had shown CD8+CD57+ cell expansion by flow cytometry. The sample originates from a study of CD8+CD57+ T cells in acquired aplastic anemia. This CDR3 region has 14 residues. Trimming pared 7 bases from V and 0 bases from J, leaving 15 bases between. Germline V gene lookup returns CDR1 DFQATT and CDR2 SNEGSKA (reference sequence).

V is TRBV20-1 and J is TRBJ1-2, with D tentatively TRBD1 (5 bases). Sequencing was performed on sorted CD4+, CD8+, or CD8+CD57+ T cells (not recorded which) from PBMCs. The receptor was isolated from a human donor with aplastic anemia. In DNA, the CDR3 is TGCAGTGAACGGGACGGGAAAGCTAACTATGGCTACACCTTC. It codes for CSERDGKANYGYTF.